This TCR beta chain was identified in a study of blood T cell repertoires in COVID-19. Overall study: The origin of the acute and convalescent COVID-19 samples was the United States, Italy and Spain. PBMCs, B-cell-depleted T cells, or T cells provided the cDNA or gDNA that made up the material.

The CDR3 runs to 19 residues. CDR1 is SGHDN and CDR2 is FVKESK in the germline V gene. V was cut by 0 bases and J by 3 bases, with 21 bases left in between. Authors' methods: Estimation of nucleated cell counts was performed using reference gene primer amplification. The repertoire was sequenced with immunoSEQ multiplex PCR; TCRdb's copy has only in-frame clones and lacks some. V and J calls and clone size are copied from that table; D and trimming were computed from the DNA. The sample lists under 100,000 clones, over 75% seen once, with 20% to 25% in the top ten. Sequenced sample: peripheral blood. The chain recombines TRBV14 with TRBJ1-3, with a tentative D call TRBD1 (5 bases). The source is a man of 80 years or more with active or convalescent COVID-19. The chain's CDR3 is CASSQDTTGRGRLGNTIYF. CDR3 nucleotide sequence: TGTGCCAGCAGCCAAGATACGACCGGGAGGGGAAGACTTGGAAACACCATATATTTT. Together with reference TRBV14 and TRBJ1-3, the CDR3 gives the full variable domain: EAGVTQFPSHSVIEKGQTVTLRCDPISGHDNLYWYRRVMGKEIKFLLHFVKESKQDESGMPNNRFLAERTGGTYSTLKVQPAELEDSGVYFCASSQDTTGRGRLGNTIYFGEGSWLTVV.